The following is a T cell receptor beta chain sequence with its context. What antigen it recognizes has not been identified. Base-call qualities are not available, and no considerably larger clone is one nucleotide away. The protocol used for the library was 5' RACE. TCRdb lists the instrument as Illumina HiSeq 2000. A universal primer binding site was added through template switching, and the final cDNA carried a unique molecular identifier so that TCR cDNA molecules could be counted accurately. Specific primers in the conserved constant-segment region were used to synthesize first-strand cDNA for the TCR alpha and beta chains. To control for contamination, each cDNA library was double barcoded with a SMART-Mk sample barcode plus Illumina barcodes. Two successive PCR steps introduced TruSeq adapter sequences along with Illumina sample barcodes. TCR alpha and beta cDNA libraries were sequenced on the Illumina HiSeq platform with custom primers. On the authors' methods: Unique molecular identifiers were extracted from raw reads with MiGEC, and CDR3 positions were determined with MiXCR. Recombination models were inferred per individual with the repgenHMM and IGoR tools using an EM algorithm. The tcR package in R was used for shared clonotype analysis, with sharing normalized by the product of cloneset sizes. To study raw recombination free of thymic and clonal selection effects, out-of-frame nonproductive sequences were analyzed. The public reads were quality trimmed at Q25 with fastp and then assembled into clones with MiXCR by TCRdb, keeping productive beta chains. Rows are combined by CDR3 protein, so each entry shows the most common genes and DNA. TCRdb's processing, not the authors', yielded these V and J calls. Here the sample has roughly 700,000 distinct CDR3 sequences; 8% to 9% occur a single time. Approximately 0.96% of the sample rests with the top ten.

From the cysteine up to the phenylalanine, the CDR3 has a length of 16 residues. The sequence is cut down to CDR3 DNA, 48 bases in frame from base 1. Ends trimmed: V by 5 bases, J by 4 bases; bases unmatched to a gene: 10. CDR1 and CDR2 (SEHNR, FQNEAQ) derive from the germline V gene (reference sequence). This specimen belongs to a study of identical twins (dated by TCRdb to between 2015 and 2016). Notes on the research overall: TCR alpha and beta repertoires from monozygotic twins, unrelated adults of various ages and cord blood were deep-sequenced to test whether fetal clonotypes persist. Replicate twin experiments were performed at different times using different library preparation protocols to rule out contamination.

All donors were healthy Caucasians. The twin cohort comprised three pairs of female monozygotic twins, all aged roughly 18 to 30 years. RNA for TCR libraries was isolated from peripheral blood mononuclear cells. Overall study results and their limits: Because the same donors could not be followed over many years, the conclusions relied on cross-sectional statistical analysis. Invariant T cells such as MAIT and iNKT could partly confound zero-insertion analyses, though diverse VJ usage argued against this for most clonotypes. Abundant cord blood beta clonotypes carried fewer insertions; young adult naive repertoires showed a weaker similar trend, while memory repertoires showed none. Out-of-frame TCR alpha sequences shared between twins showed an excess of low generation-probability sequences compared with coincidental sharing between unrelated individuals. In beta out-of-frame sequences, excess twin sharing was weaker, because having fewer shared sequences lowered the signal-to-noise ratio. In monozygotic twins, out-of-frame TCR alpha sharing was systematically underestimated by recombination models, although the models agreed with sharing between unrelated individuals.

These same records also appear under a second study, on yellow fever vaccine responses in identical twins. That second publication adds: According to the authors, the vaccine-induced T cell response in identical twins seemed to be partly convergent and partly specific to each individual. In identical twins, the study followed T cell clones that responded to the vaccine with precision.

The rearrangement combines TRBV7-9 with TRBJ2-7; 11 bases in the junction line up with TRBD1. This TCR was recovered from a woman in her late teens or twenties in good health. Sequences were obtained from PBMCs. This receptor has the CDR3 CASSDRDRGEFYEQYF. The nucleotide sequence is TGTGCCAGCAGCGACCGGGACAGGGGGGAGTTTTACGAGCAGTACTTC.